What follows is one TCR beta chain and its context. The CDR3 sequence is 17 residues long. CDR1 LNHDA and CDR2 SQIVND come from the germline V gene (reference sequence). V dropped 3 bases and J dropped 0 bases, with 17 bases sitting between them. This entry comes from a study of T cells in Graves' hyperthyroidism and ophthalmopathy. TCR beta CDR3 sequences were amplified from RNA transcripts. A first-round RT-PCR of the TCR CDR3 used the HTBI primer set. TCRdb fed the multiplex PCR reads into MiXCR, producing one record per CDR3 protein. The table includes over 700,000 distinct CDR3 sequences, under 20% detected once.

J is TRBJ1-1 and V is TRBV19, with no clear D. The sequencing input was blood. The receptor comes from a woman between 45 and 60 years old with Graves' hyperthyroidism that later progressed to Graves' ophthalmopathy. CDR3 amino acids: CASSIGSPDNLNTEAFF. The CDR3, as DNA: TGTGCCAGTAGTATTGGCTCCCCTGACAATTTGAACACTGAAGCTTTCTTT.